What follows are 10 T cell receptor beta chains derived from one specimen sequenced in a study of T cell changes during pregnancy in multiple sclerosis. Here immunoSEQ multiplex PCR was the method, and the copy in TCRdb shows in-frame clones only, minus some. The sample includes 40,000 to 60,000 clones, 80% to 95% of them seen just once. Sequencing used peripheral blood, obtained after pregnancy. The receptors stem from a female donor with multiple sclerosis, enrolled in a pregnancy study.

The chain combines TRBV6-5 with TRBJ2-3; 7 nucleotides agree with TRBD2. Germline values: CDR1 MNHEY, CDR2 SVGAGI. J lost 1 base, V lost 0 bases, and 4 bases had no gene match. CDR3 size: 16 residues. The DNA for the CDR3 is TGTGCCAGCAGTTACTCGAGTCTAGCGGGCACAGATACGCAGTATTTT. This encodes CASSYSSLAGTDTQYF.

V usage is TRBV30 and J usage is TRBJ1-5, with 7 bases lining up with TRBD1. This CDR3 is 15 amino acids long. Unmatched junction bases numbered 9, after V lost 3 bases and J lost 4 bases. Germline CDR1 is GTSNPN and CDR2 is SVGIG (reference sequence). The CDR3 loop reads CAWRTRDSLNQPQHF. CDR3 in DNA: TGTGCCTGGAGAACCCGGGACAGTCTGAATCAGCCCCAGCATTTT.

This sequence joins TRBV7-3 and TRBJ2-3; D may be TRBD2 (6 bases). The CDR3 has 18 residues. V lost 2 bases and J 1 base, leaving 19 bases between the germline ends. CDR1 SGHTA and CDR2 FQGTGA come from the germline V gene. The CDR3 sequence: CASSLYGLRDGGTDTQYF. In nucleotides, the CDR3 is TGTGCCAGCAGCTTATATGGGCTGCGGGACGGGGGCACAGATACGCAGTATTTT. Complete variable domain (other parts from reference TRBV7-3 and TRBJ2-3): GAGVSQTPSNKVTEKGKYVELRCDPISGHTALYWYRQSLGQGPEFLIYFQGTGAADDSGLPNDRFFAVRPEGSVSTLKIQRTERGDSAVYLCASSLYGLRDGGTDTQYFGPGTRLTVL.

This CDR3 reads CASSPGTGGGKLFF. The DNA for the CDR3 is TGTGCCAGCAGTCCTGGGACAGGGGGCGGAAAACTGTTTTTT. The chain uses TRBV27 and TRBJ1-4; 12 nucleotides match TRBD1. The J segment lost 10 bases and the V segment lost 5 bases, leaving 5 bases of the junction unmatched. The CDR3 extends over 14 amino acids. Germline loops: CDR1 MNHEY, CDR2 SMNVEV (reference sequence).

The rearrangement uses TRBV27 and TRBJ2-1, with a tentative D call TRBD2 (7 bases). This CDR3 has 16 residues. CDR1 and CDR2 (germline): MNHEY, SMNVEV (reference sequence). V lost 5 bases, J lost 2 bases, and 16 bases lay in between. Here the CDR3 reads CASSGAWGGPYNEQFF. In nucleotides, the CDR3 is TGTGCCAGCAGTGGGGCATGGGGGGGCCCCTACAATGAGCAGTTCTTC.

This sequence joins TRBV9 and TRBJ2-1, with D tentatively TRBD1 (6 bases). V lost 2 bases and J lost 9, with 9 bases in between. The CDR3 sequence is 12 residues long. Germline V gene data show CDR1 as SGDLS and CDR2 as YYNGEE. The CDR3 loop is CASSVGQTEQFF. Written as DNA, the CDR3 is TGTGCCAGCAGCGTGGGACAAACTGAGCAGTTCTTC.

This clone was found once. The chain has TRBV7-2 and TRBJ2-6; a weak D match, TRBD1 (5 bases). Between the trimmed V and J ends, which lost 5 bases and 5 bases, there was a span of 19 bases. The length of the CDR3 is 17 residues. Germline CDR1 SGHTA, CDR2 FQGNSA. The CDR3 sequence: CASSPTTQGFWANVLTF. The CDR3 nucleotides are TGTGCCAGCAGCCCGACCACCCAGGGCTTCTGGGCCAACGTCCTGACTTTC.

V usage is TRBV6-5 and J usage is TRBJ2-3; weak D call: TRBD2 (5 bases). V was shortened by 6 bases and J by 2 bases, with 12 bases between the two germline ends. This CDR3 has 14 amino acids. Per the germline V gene, CDR1 is MNHEY and CDR2 is SVGAGI. The CDR3 region is CASRRAWDTDTQYF. For the CDR3, the DNA is TGTGCCAGCAGGAGGGCGTGGGACACAGATACGCAGTATTTT.

This clone was seen once. The rearrangement joins TRBV7-2 to TRBJ1-3, with TRBD1 identical over 8 bases. The length of the CDR3 is 16 residues. The junction had 6 bases not matched to a gene; V was cut back by 5 bases and J by 0 bases. Germline loops: CDR1 SGHTA, CDR2 FQGNSA. As DNA, the CDR3 is TGTGCCAGCAGCGGTATGGGACAGGTCTCTGGAAACACCATATATTTT. This sequence encodes CASSGMGQVSGNTIYF.

This clone was recorded once. The chain carries TRBV18 and TRBJ1-6; D call uncertain. Germline V lookup: CDR1 KGHSH, CDR2 LQKENI. This CDR3 comprises 15 residues. The germline V and J ends were trimmed by 2 bases and 7 bases, with 12 bases remaining between them. The CDR3 sequence is CASSPSSFQNSPLHF. The CDR3 DNA reads as TGTGCCAGCTCACCATCTTCTTTTCAGAATTCACCCCTCCACTTT.